The sequence of this T cell receptor (beta chain) was determined in a study of T cell responses to AZD1222 COVID-19 vaccine. The table came from immunoSEQ multiplex PCR; TCRdb's copy has only in-frame clones and leaves some out. The sample shows around 79,000 clones, about 87% of them seen only once. V gave up 4 bases and J gave up 2 bases, with 12 bases separating them. The germline V gene has CDR1 SEHNR and CDR2 FQNEAQ (reference sequence). CDR3 size: 14 residues. This material consisted of peripheral blood, taken on day 0 of AZD1222 vaccination. This rearrangement joins TRBV7-9 to TRBJ2-7; D may correspond to TRBD1 or TRBD2 (5 bases each). The receptor was isolated from an adult in good health. The CDR3 nucleotides read TGTGCCAGCAGCTCGCCGGGGACCACCTACGAGCAGTACTTC. Encoded protein: CASSSPGTTYEQYF.